This TCR beta chain was recovered during a study of blood T cell repertoires in COVID-19 (dated by TCRdb to 2019 to 2021). Turning to the overall study: ImmuneRACE Cohort 3 recovered participants were defined by two consecutive negative NP/OP PCR tests, healthcare professional clearance, or symptom resolution. The repertoires were made available in a free public database intended to serve as a resource for research on the immune response to SARS-CoV-2. Where HLA class I and class II types were available, the types were taken from metadata supplied by the sample provider, not from assay-based typing. Subjects who had been exposed to COVID-19, were actively infected with it, or had recovered from it provided the deeply sampled blood TCRbeta repertoires that made up the dataset. A de-identified subject ID, COVID-19 status, age in years and sex were almost always included in the sample metadata. Samples came from the ongoing ImmuneRACE study (first 160 participants) plus 1,254 subjects from 6 global collaborators. Samples from collaborators originated in the United States, Italy and Spain and spanned both the acute and convalescent phases of COVID-19. The material from the prospective study consisted of cDNA or gDNA derived from T cells, B-cell-depleted T cells, or PBMCs. The full study reports these points: How much clinical and demographic metadata was included differed by source and by participant, and the metadata was provided uncurated.

In the prospective study, participants were roughly 18 to 95 years old, resided in about two dozen geographic areas of the United States, and were enrolled through a virtual design. Cohort assignment in the prospective study relied on participant-reported clinical history from a screening survey and a study questionnaire. Each participant in the prospective study had whole blood, serum and a nasopharyngeal or oropharyngeal swab collected by mobile phlebotomists. Participants in the prospective study had the option to provide additional blood draws and questionnaires over an approximately 2-month period. Blood samples from the prospective study were shipped frozen or at room temperature prior to DNA extraction. The immunoSEQ Assay, a bias-controlled multiplex PCR, was used to amplify TCRbeta CDR3 regions from genomic DNA. The published analysis was carried out like this. Nucleated cell counts per sample were estimated from amplification of reference gene primers within the assay. Sequence reads were collapsed and filtered to measure the absolute abundance of every unique TCRbeta CDR3 rearrangement. For each sample, productive Simpson clonality was calculated as the square root of Simpson's diversity index across productive rearrangements. Sourced from immuneACCESS, this table was stored by TCRdb with only in-frame sequences that have V and J called. A share of the clones is absent; for the studies checked, an unresolved V gene accounts for under half, and the remainder has no known explanation. From that table come the V and J calls and clone size; the DNA was used to work out D and trimming. The sample table contains over 200,000 clones; only one count was recorded for approximately 87% of them. The leading ten clones occupy 3% to 3.5% of the sample.

The germline V gene encodes CDR1 LGHNA and CDR2 YSLEER. The CDR3 sequence holds 13 residues, the cysteine and phenylalanine included. Only the CDR3 portion is preserved as DNA: 39 bases, with reading frame beginning at the first base. V sheds 0 bases and J sheds 8 bases, leaving 11 bases between their ends. For this clone: Its antigen has not been determined. Base qualities are missing; no much larger clone stands one base away.

This clonotype was sampled from a woman aged 45 to 65 in a cohort exposed to, infected with or recovered from COVID-19 (not recorded which). Sequenced material: PBMCs or T cells enriched from blood (not recorded which). Recombination linked TRBV4-3 to TRBJ2-7; the D gene is perhaps TRBD1, from 6 matching bases. The base sequence is TGCGCCAGCAGCCAAGATGCAGGGGCCAAGCAGTACTTC. This is translated as CASSQDAGAKQYF.